This entry lists 10 T cell receptor beta chains sequenced from one sample in a study of T-cell memory formation after mild COVID-19 (dated by TCRdb to 2020 to 2022). The method behind the library was 5' RACE. For sequencing, an Illumina NovaSeq 6000 was employed. TCRdb trimmed public reads at Q25 via fastp, called clones via MiXCR and kept in-frame beta chains. Rows merge per CDR3 protein into single entries with the most common DNA and genes. The table for this sample lists approximately 400,000 distinct CDR3 sequences; over 15% of them were counted only once. Under 25% of the sample belongs to the ten largest clones. Sequenced: PBMCs or a T cell subset sorted from them (not recorded which). The receptors were sampled from a man in his late teens or twenties who had mild COVID-19 (a few samples of this study predate the infection). The sample titles of this study are shuffled in the database, so cell type and time point are left out; the donor was told from shared clones.

At least ten counts were recorded for this clonotype. V gene TRBV5-1 combines with J gene TRBJ1-4, with D uncertain. The CDR3 is 13 amino acids. V lost 5 bases and J 8 bases, leaving 13 bases between the germline ends. The germline gives CDR1 SGHRS, CDR2 YFSETQ. The CDR3 DNA sequence: TGCGCCAGCAGGGCACCAGCGGAGGAAAAACTGTTTTTT. Amino acids: CASRAPAEEKLFF.

The chain carries TRBV5-1 and TRBJ2-3; D might be TRBD2 (6 bases). Germline loops: CDR1 SGHRS, CDR2 YFSETQ. There are 15 residues in the CDR3. V shed 5 bases and J shed 2 bases, with 15 bases lying between them. The CDR3 nucleotides read TGCGCCAGCAGGCGCGGGACGGACTCCACAGATACGCAGTATTTT. Protein: CASRRGTDSTDTQYF.

The table lists this clonotype with a few counts. This chain links TRBV20-1 with TRBJ2-3; tentative D call: TRBD1 (6 bases). There are 16 residues in the CDR3. In germline, CDR1 is DFQATT, CDR2 SNEGSKA (reference sequence). V was cut by 5 bases and J by 3 bases, with 21 bases left in between. In DNA, the CDR3 is TGCAGTGCTGTAGACCTTTATGTGGGGGCAACAGATACGCAGTATTTT. This sequence encodes CSAVDLYVGATDTQYF.

Notes on this clonotype: The final CDR3 position lacks the conserved phenylalanine or tryptophan, pointing to a likely read error. The chain uses TRBV7-3 and TRBJ2-1, with 7 positions matching TRBD1. With 5 bases clipped from V and 3 bases from J, the junction kept 7 bases outside the gene matches. The CDR3 extends over 15 amino acids. Germline CDR1 SGHTA, CDR2 FQGTGA. The CDR3 loop reads CASSPHRDSYNEQFL. The CDR3 DNA reads TGTGCCAGCAGCCCGCACCGGGACAGCTACAATGAGCAGTTCTTA.

There are a few counts of this clonotype. The CDR3 DNA sequence: TGTGCCAGCTCACCCGCTGGGACAGCGAACTATGGCTACACCTTC. Its translation: CASSPAGTANYGYTF. The V and J genes are TRBV18 and TRBJ1-2; TRBD1 aligns across 7 bases. The CDR3 has 15 residues. Germline CDR1 KGHSH, CDR2 LQKENI. Trimming took 3 bases from V and 2 from J; bases not matched to a gene: 6. Based on the CDR3 plus reference TRBV18 and TRBJ1-2, the full variable domain is NAGVMQNPRHLVRRRGQEARLRCSPMKGHSHVYWYRQLPEEGLKFMVYLQKENIIDESGMPKERFSAEFPKEGPSILRIQQVVRGDSAAYFCASSPAGTANYGYTFGSGTRLTVV.

This rearrangement joins TRBV5-1 to TRBJ2-3; 8 bases align to TRBD1. This CDR3 has 16 residues. Germline CDR1 reads SGHRS; CDR2 reads YFSETQ. Germline trimming cut 1 base from V and 2 bases from J; bases unmatched to any gene: 6. The CDR3 bases are TGCGCCAGCAGCTTGACAGGGGGGTGGTCCACAGATACGCAGTATTTT. It yields the protein CASSLTGGWSTDTQYF.

The chain uses TRBV12-3 or TRBV12-4 and TRBJ1-5, with 10 bases aligning to TRBD1. CDR3 length: 16 residues. Unmatched junction bases numbered 9, after V lost 6 bases and J lost 4 bases. The CDR3 sequence: CASRDSGTGVNQPQHF. The CDR3 DNA reads TGTGCCAGCAGAGACTCCGGGACAGGGGTTAATCAGCCCCAGCATTTT.

This clonotype occurred a few times. Here the CDR3 reads CASSLQAGDQETQYF. The CDR3 coding sequence is TGTGCCAGCAGCTTACAGGCGGGGGACCAAGAGACCCAGTACTTC. The chain links TRBV7-7 to TRBJ2-5; 7 nucleotides agree with TRBD2. There are 15 residues in the CDR3. Trimming at V came to 2 bases and at J to 0 bases, leaving 3 bases not matched to a gene. Germline values: CDR1 SSHAT, CDR2 FNYEAQ (reference sequence).

The chain couples TRBV7-9 to TRBJ2-1; D ambiguous. Trimming removed 5 bases from V and 8 bases from J, with 7 bases in between. CDR3 length equals 11 residues. The V gene's germline CDR1 is SEHNR and CDR2 FQNEAQ (reference sequence). This CDR3 is CASSGADEQFF. The CDR3 region has the DNA TGTGCCAGCAGCGGAGCAGATGAGCAGTTCTTC.

The gene calls are TRBV4-3 and TRBJ2-3; D is possibly TRBD1 (6 bases). The germline gives CDR1 LGHNA, CDR2 YSLEER. The CDR3 is 15 residues long. Deletions cut 1 base from V and 2 bases from J, with 10 bases between. The CDR3 DNA reads TGCGCCAGCAGCCAAGGGACAGAGATCACAGATACGCAGTATTTT. Amino acid sequence: CASSQGTEITDTQYF.